Sequencing of this T cell receptor (beta chain) was carried out in a study of T cell responses to AZD1222 COVID-19 vaccine. Regarding the study as a whole: In a largely white British group with more females than males, clonal diversity was possibly underestimated. Seropositive AZD1222 recipients at baseline numbered only five or six.

Concerning this clone: Its antigen is not identified.

The CDR3 covers 13 residues. V was shortened by 0 bases and J by 1 base, with 4 bases between the two germline ends. Germline V lookup: CDR1 LNHDA, CDR2 SQIVND (reference sequence). Clones were read by immunoSEQ multiplex PCR, and TCRdb kept only the in-frame ones, dropping some. Of about 110,000 clones listed, roughly 84% are singletons. The gene calls are TRBV19 and TRBJ2-7; D unclear. The sequences come from peripheral blood, collected on day 0 of AZD1222 vaccination. The clonotype was recovered from an adult in good health. The CDR3 reads CASSIDGSYEQYF. The DNA for the CDR3 is TGTGCCAGTAGTATAGATGGTTCCTACGAGCAGTACTTC.